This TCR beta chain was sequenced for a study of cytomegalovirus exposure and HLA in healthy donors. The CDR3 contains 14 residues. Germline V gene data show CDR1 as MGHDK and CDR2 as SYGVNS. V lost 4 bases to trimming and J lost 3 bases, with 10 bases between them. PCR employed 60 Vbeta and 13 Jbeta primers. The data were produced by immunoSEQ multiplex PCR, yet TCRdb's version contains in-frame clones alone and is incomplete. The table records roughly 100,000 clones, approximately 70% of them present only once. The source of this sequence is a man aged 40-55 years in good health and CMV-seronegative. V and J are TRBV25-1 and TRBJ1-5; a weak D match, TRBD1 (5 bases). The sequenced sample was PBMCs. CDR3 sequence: CASSGGGHNQPQHF. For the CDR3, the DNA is TGTGCCAGCAGTGGGGGCGGCCACAATCAGCCCCAGCATTTT.